Described below is a single T cell receptor (beta chain) sequence and its context. No antigen is known for it. The data derive from a study of monozygotic twins with inflammatory bowel disease. This CDR3 has 17 amino acids. Germline V CDR1 and CDR2: LGHNA, YSLEER. Findings of the study overall: The existence of one strong signal or clonotype linked to IBD lacked support.

Following a re-call of the 5' RACE reads, TCRdb has one entry per CDR3 protein and lacks DNA. The table for this sample gives 150,000 to 200,000 distinct CDR3 sequences. The source is a human donor with ulcerative colitis or Crohn's disease, or a healthy co-twin of an affected twin (not recorded which). The rearrangement uses TRBV4-3 and TRBJ2-1; the D call from TCRdb, TRBD2, cannot be confirmed without DNA. What was sequenced was blood. The CDR3 reads CASSQDPGTRPNNEQFF.